This record looks at one T cell receptor (beta chain) sequence and its context. This sample is part of a study of shared T cell receptors in the human thymus. There are 16 residues in the CDR3. Per germline, CDR1 WNHNN and CDR2 SYGVQD (reference sequence). V lost 2 bases, J lost 2 bases, and 9 bases stayed unmatched. This table comes from immunoSEQ multiplex PCR, and its TCRdb copy is limited to in-frame clones, with some not included. Of 600,000 to 900,000 clones in the sample, 80% to 90% were seen once. These data also featured in a second study, about human thymus T cells. That report adds: Thymic and blood repertoires appeared to carry a bias in their V and J gene usage.

The rearrangement joins TRBV10-1 to TRBJ2-7, with 7 bases lining up with TRBD1. Sequenced input: thymocytes. The receptor comes from a girl under three years old with a congenital heart defect. CDR3 loop: CASSEGAWGTAYEQYF. The CDR3 DNA is TGCGCCAGCAGTGAGGGGGCGTGGGGGACAGCCTACGAGCAGTACTTC.